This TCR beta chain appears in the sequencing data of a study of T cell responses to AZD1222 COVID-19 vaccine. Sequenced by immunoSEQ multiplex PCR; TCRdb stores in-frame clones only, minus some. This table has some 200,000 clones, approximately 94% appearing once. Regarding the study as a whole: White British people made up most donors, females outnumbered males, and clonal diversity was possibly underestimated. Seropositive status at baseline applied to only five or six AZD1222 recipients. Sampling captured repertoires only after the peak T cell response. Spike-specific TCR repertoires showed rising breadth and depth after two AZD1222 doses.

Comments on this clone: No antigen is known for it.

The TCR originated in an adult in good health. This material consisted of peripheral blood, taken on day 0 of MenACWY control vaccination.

The DNA for the CDR3 is TGTGCCAGCACCCTAACGGCAGGGAATGGCTACACCTTC. It encodes CASTLTAGNGYTF. The chain combines TRBV28 with TRBJ1-2, with D perhaps TRBD1 (5 bases). V was cut by 7 bases and J by 6 bases, with 15 bases left in between. Germline CDR1 and CDR2: MDHEN and SYDVKM. There are 13 residues in the CDR3.